These T cell receptor beta chains were read from a single sample in a study of PD-1 blockade in classical Hodgkin lymphoma. The data were produced by immunoSEQ multiplex PCR, yet TCRdb's version contains in-frame clones alone and is incomplete. The sample has tens of thousands of clones, roughly 80% seen once; the top ten hold 2.5% to 3.5%. The material sequenced was CD4+ T cells from blood, taken before the fourth cycle of nivolumab. The receptors shown here come from a human donor with classical Hodgkin lymphoma. CDR3s include the opening cysteine and the closing phenylalanine or tryptophan. The order of the fields is D gene, J gene, V gene, clone size, CDR3 DNA, CDR3 protein. A D gene is named only where the DNA matches it firmly. Clone size is shown for a subset of rows, as once, few, many or a class of expanded clone.

. TRBJ1-2 TRBV7-9 . TGTGCCAGCAGCTTTGCGGAGCACGATAACTATGGCTACACCTTC CASSFAEHDNYGYTF
. TRBJ2-5 TRBV7-7 once TGTGCCAGCAGCTTAGGCCAGCAAGAGACCCAGTACTTC CASSLGQQETQYF
. TRBJ1-1 TRBV18 . TGTGCCAGCTCAACCCTAGCTGAAGCTTTCTTT CASSTLAEAFF
. TRBJ2-1 TRBV29-1 . TGCAGCGTGAACCCCTCCCGCAATGAGCAGTTCTTC CSVNPSRNEQFF
TRBD2 TRBJ2-2 TRBV5-1 . TGCGCCAGCAGCTTTGGCGGGGGTTACACCGGGGAGCTGTTTTTT CASSFGGGYTGELFF
. TRBJ2-3 TRBV18 . TGTGCCAGCTCACCACCTGGGACAGATACGCAGTATTTT CASSPPGTDTQYF
. TRBJ2-5 TRBV7-2 . TGTGCCAGCAGCTTCAGGGGGGGACAAGAGACCCAGTACTTC CASSFRGGQETQYF
. TRBJ2-7 TRBV14 . TGTGCCAGCAGCCAAGCCAACGGTGCCTACGAGCAGTACTTC CASSQANGAYEQYF
TRBD2 TRBJ2-5 TRBV5-1 . TGCGCCAGCAGCCCGCCGACTAGCGGGGGATCGGAGACCCAGTACTTC CASSPPTSGGSETQYF
. TRBJ2-7 TRBV10-3 . TGTGCCATCAGTGAGCGGACAGTGAGCTCCTACGAGCAGTACTTC CAISERTVSSYEQYF
. TRBJ1-5 TRBV19 few TGTGCCAGTAGTATGGTGGGTGGAGGGAGTTCCGGCAATCAGCCCCAGCATTTT CASSMVGGGSSGNQPQHF
TRBD1 TRBJ1-5 TRBV19 . TGTGCCAGTAGTCCCCGGGACAGGGGGTTGGATCAGCCCCAGCATTTT CASSPRDRGLDQPQHF
. TRBJ2-7 TRBV6-5 . TGTGCCAGCAGTTCTGTTCTGGGCTACGAGCAGTACTTC CASSSVLGYEQYF
. TRBJ1-2 TRBV5-5 . TGTGCCAGCACCTGGCTATTTGGCTACACCTTC CASTWLFGYTF
. TRBJ2-7 TRBV6-6 once TGTGCCAGCAGTGATCCGGGACACGACTACGAGCAGTACTTC CASSDPGHDYEQYF
. TRBJ1-2 TRBV6-1 . TGTGCCAGCAGTGAACGCCGACAGCTCGGCGGCTACACCTTC CASSERRQLGGYTF
. TRBJ1-1 TRBV20-1 few TGCAGTGCTAGACAGAACTTAGCTTTCTTT CSARQNLAFF
. TRBJ2-7 TRBV7-2 . TGTGCCAGCAGCCCAGGCCAGGGAGTTTCGTACGAGCAGTACTTC CASSPGQGVSYEQYF
. TRBJ2-5 TRBV29-1 . TGCAGCGTCGACCGAGAGACCCAGTACTTC CSVDRETQYF
. TRBJ1-3 TRBV19 . TGTGCCAGTAGGAAGACAGGCTCTGGAAACACCATATATTTT CASRKTGSGNTIYF
. TRBJ2-7 TRBV18 . TGTGCCAGCTCACCCCGCATGAGGAGCTCCTACGAGCAGTACTTC CASSPRMRSSYEQYF
. TRBJ2-5 TRBV10-3 few TGTGCCATCAGTGAGGTAGGGAGTAGGACCCAGTACTTC CAISEVGSRTQYF
TRBD2 TRBJ2-2 TRBV4-2 . TGTGCCAGCAGCCCCCGACTAGCGGGGAGATACACCGGGGAGCTGTTTTTT CASSPRLAGRYTGELFF
. TRBJ2-2 TRBV2 . TGTGCCACGAAGGCGGACACCGGGGAGCTGTTTTTT CATKADTGELFF
. TRBJ1-3 TRBV28 . TGTGCCAGCAGTTTGTGGCCGGACACCATATATTTT CASSLWPDTIYF
TRBD1 TRBJ2-1 TRBV4-2 . TGTGCCAGCAGCCAAGAGGGGGGACAGGGGGTTGCCTCCTACAATGAGCAGTTCTTC CASSQEGGQGVASYNEQFF
. TRBJ1-5 TRBV6-5 . TGTGCCAGCAGTTACGGGGGAGGGCAGCCCCAGCATTTT CASSYGGGQPQHF
. TRBJ2-7 TRBV7-9 once TGTGCCAGCAGGCTGGCCGGGGCGCCCTACGAGCAGTACTTC CASRLAGAPYEQYF
. TRBJ1-1 TRBV5-1 . TGCGCCAGCAGCTCCACAGAGGGCAGCATGAACACTGAAGCTTTCTTT CASSSTEGSMNTEAFF